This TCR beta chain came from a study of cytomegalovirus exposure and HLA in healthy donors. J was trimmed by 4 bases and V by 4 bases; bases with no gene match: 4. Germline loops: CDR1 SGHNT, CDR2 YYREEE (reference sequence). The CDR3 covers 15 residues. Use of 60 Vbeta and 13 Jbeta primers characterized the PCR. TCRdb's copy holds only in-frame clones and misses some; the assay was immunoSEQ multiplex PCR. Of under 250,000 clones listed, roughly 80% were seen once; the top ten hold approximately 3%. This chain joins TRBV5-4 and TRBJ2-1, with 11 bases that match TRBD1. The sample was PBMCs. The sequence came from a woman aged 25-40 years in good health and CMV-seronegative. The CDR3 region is CASSLGQGAYNEQFF. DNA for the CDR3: TGTGCCAGCAGCCTCGGACAGGGGGCGTACAATGAGCAGTTCTTC. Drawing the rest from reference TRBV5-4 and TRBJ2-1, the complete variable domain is ETGVTQSPTHLIKTRGQQVTLRCSSQSGHNTVSWYQQALGQGPQFIFQYYREEENGRGNFPPRFSGLQFPNYSSELNVNALELDDSALYLCASSLGQGAYNEQFFGPGTRLTVL.